The rows below give T cell receptor beta chains drawn from one sample of a study of T cells in Graves' hyperthyroidism and ophthalmopathy. TCRdb independently ran MiXCR on the multiplex PCR reads; one entry per CDR3 protein. The sample has 600,000 or so distinct CDR3 sequences; around 15% are singletons. The material sequenced was blood. Receptor source: a woman in her twenties or thirties with Graves' hyperthyroidism. The CDR3 runs from the conserved cysteine through the conserved F or W. A D gene is named only where the DNA matches it firmly. Rows give clone size only sometimes, using once, few, many, or a class for an expanded clone.

clone_size: few; cdr3_length: 14; v_call: TRBV13; j_call: TRBJ2-7; d_call: TRBD1; cdr3_aa: CASSSGQENYEQYF; cdr3_nt: TGTGCCAGCAGCTCGGGACAGGAAAACTACGAGCAGTACTTC
clone_size: NA; cdr3_length: 12; v_call: TRBV9; j_call: TRBJ2-2; d_call: NA; cdr3_aa: CASRGVSGELFF; cdr3_nt: TGTGCCAGCAGAGGGGTTTCCGGGGAGCTGTTTTTT
clone_size: many; cdr3_length: 18; v_call: TRBV11-2; j_call: TRBJ2-1; d_call: TRBD2; cdr3_aa: CASSLRSGLAGGRHEQFF; cdr3_nt: TGTGCCAGCAGCTTAAGGTCGGGGCTAGCGGGAGGGCGGCATGAGCAGTTCTTC
clone_size: few; cdr3_length: 14; v_call: TRBV2; j_call: TRBJ1-4; d_call: NA; cdr3_aa: CASSVRLGDEKLFF; cdr3_nt: TGTGCCAGCAGTGTAAGGTTAGGGGATGAAAAACTGTTTTTT
clone_size: many; cdr3_length: 14; v_call: TRBV3-1; j_call: TRBJ2-3; d_call: NA; cdr3_aa: CASSQDFLTDTQYF; cdr3_nt: TGTGCCAGCAGCCAGGACTTCCTTACAGATACGCAGTATTTT
clone_size: few; cdr3_length: 15; v_call: TRBV19; j_call: TRBJ2-1; d_call: NA; cdr3_aa: CACGVAGFGSDERFF; cdr3_nt: TGTGCGTGCGGGGTGGCGGGATTCGGTTCGGATGAGCGGTTCTTC
clone_size: few; cdr3_length: 16; v_call: TRBV5-1; j_call: TRBJ2-3; d_call: TRBD2; cdr3_aa: CASSLSTSGGTDTQYF; cdr3_nt: TGCGCCAGCAGCTTGAGTACTAGCGGGGGGACAGATACGCAGTATTTT
clone_size: many; cdr3_length: 15; v_call: TRBV20-1; j_call: TRBJ2-1; d_call: TRBD2; cdr3_aa: CSGERGRGGYNEQFF; cdr3_nt: TGCAGTGGTGAGAGAGGTCGGGGAGGGTACAATGAGCAGTTCTTC
clone_size: NA; cdr3_length: 15; v_call: TRBV6-4; j_call: TRBJ1-5; d_call: TRBD1; cdr3_aa: CASRRDRGGHQPQHF; cdr3_nt: TGTGCCAGCAGACGGGACAGGGGCGGGCATCAGCCCCAGCATTTT
clone_size: few; cdr3_length: 14; v_call: TRBV6-1; j_call: TRBJ1-1; d_call: NA; cdr3_aa: CASFKTATNTEAFF; cdr3_nt: TGTGCCAGTTTTAAGACAGCAACTAACACTGAAGCTTTCTTT
clone_size: few; cdr3_length: 20; v_call: TRBV28; j_call: TRBJ2-2; d_call: TRBD1; cdr3_aa: CASSRQWDRVAGVFTGELFF; cdr3_nt: TGTGCCAGCAGTCGACAATGGGACAGGGTGGCGGGAGTCTTCACCGGGGAGCTGTTTTTT
clone_size: many; cdr3_length: 14; v_call: TRBV5-4; j_call: TRBJ2-7; d_call: TRBD1; cdr3_aa: CASSFGTGGWEQYF; cdr3_nt: TGTGCCAGCAGCTTCGGGACAGGGGGCTGGGAGCAGTACTTC
clone_size: few; cdr3_length: 16; v_call: TRBV30; j_call: TRBJ1-5; d_call: NA; cdr3_aa: CAWSVLGGVSNQPQHF; cdr3_nt: TGTGCCTGGAGTGTACTTGGAGGGGTTAGCAATCAGCCCCAGCATTTT
clone_size: many; cdr3_length: 12; v_call: TRBV12-3/TRBV12-4; j_call: TRBJ2-1; d_call: TRBD2; cdr3_aa: CASMGGGNEQFF; cdr3_nt: TGTGCCAGCATGGGGGGGGGCAATGAGCAGTTCTTC
clone_size: NA; cdr3_length: 16; v_call: TRBV7-2; j_call: TRBJ2-1; d_call: TRBD1; cdr3_aa: CASSLARDRPYNEQFF; cdr3_nt: TGTGCCAGCAGCTTAGCAAGGGACAGGCCCTACAATGAGCAGTTCTTC
clone_size: many; cdr3_length: 15; v_call: TRBV28; j_call: TRBJ1-4; d_call: TRBD1; cdr3_aa: CASRIGGTGTEKLFF; cdr3_nt: TGTGCCAGCAGGATTGGCGGGACAGGGACTGAAAAACTGTTTTTT
clone_size: many; cdr3_length: 15; v_call: TRBV27; j_call: TRBJ2-7; d_call: TRBD2; cdr3_aa: CASSQGLVGAYEQYF; cdr3_nt: TGTGCCAGCAGCCAAGGACTAGTCGGGGCCTACGAGCAGTACTTC
clone_size: few; cdr3_length: 15; v_call: TRBV5-5; j_call: TRBJ1-5; d_call: NA; cdr3_aa: CASSLIGIGNQPQHF; cdr3_nt: TGTGCCAGCAGCTTGATAGGGATTGGCAATCAGCCCCAGCATTTT
clone_size: many; cdr3_length: 16; v_call: TRBV6-2/TRBV6-3; j_call: TRBJ2-1; d_call: TRBD2; cdr3_aa: CASSYLGGRDYNEQFF; cdr3_nt: TGTGCCAGCAGTTACCTCGGCGGGAGGGATTACAATGAGCAGTTCTTC
clone_size: NA; cdr3_length: 15; v_call: TRBV7-2; j_call: TRBJ1-6; d_call: NA; cdr3_aa: CASSLVQGQNSPLHF; cdr3_nt: TGTGCCAGCAGCTTAGTTCAAGGACAGAATTCACCCCTCCACTTT
clone_size: many; cdr3_length: 12; v_call: TRBV2; j_call: TRBJ2-2; d_call: NA; cdr3_aa: CASSEGGGELFF; cdr3_nt: TGTGCCAGCAGTGAAGGGGGTGGGGAGCTGTTTTTT
clone_size: NA; cdr3_length: 20; v_call: TRBV7-3; j_call: TRBJ1-5; d_call: NA; cdr3_aa: CASSLDRGLGHLKESQPQHF; cdr3_nt: TGTGCCAGCAGCTTAGATAGGGGTTTGGGACACTTAAAGGAGAGTCAGCCCCAGCATTTT
clone_size: once; cdr3_length: 17; v_call: TRBV2; j_call: TRBJ2-3; d_call: TRBD2; cdr3_aa: CASRTGTSGSWSDTQYF; cdr3_nt: TGTGCCAGCAGGACGGGGACTAGCGGGAGTTGGTCAGATACGCAGTATTTT
clone_size: many; cdr3_length: 16; v_call: TRBV11-2; j_call: TRBJ2-1; d_call: TRBD2; cdr3_aa: CASSTRRAGAYNEQFF; cdr3_nt: TGTGCCAGCAGCACCCGGCGTGCGGGAGCCTACAATGAGCAGTTCTTC
clone_size: NA; cdr3_length: 17; v_call: TRBV11-2; j_call: TRBJ1-4; d_call: TRBD1; cdr3_aa: CASSFFHNRGCFEKLFF; cdr3_nt: TGTGCCAGCAGCTTTTTTCACAACAGGGGGTGTTTTGAAAAACTGTTTTTT
clone_size: many; cdr3_length: 14; v_call: TRBV7-2; j_call: TRBJ2-5; d_call: TRBD1; cdr3_aa: CASSLRTGGETQYF; cdr3_nt: TGTGCCAGCAGCTTAAGGACAGGGGGAGAGACCCAGTACTTC
clone_size: many; cdr3_length: 13; v_call: TRBV20-1; j_call: TRBJ2-3; d_call: NA; cdr3_aa: CSARSLPTDTQYF; cdr3_nt: TGCAGTGCTAGGTCACTACCCACAGATACGCAGTATTTT
clone_size: many; cdr3_length: 14; v_call: TRBV3-1; j_call: TRBJ2-1; d_call: TRBD2; cdr3_aa: CASSHGGGRNEQFF; cdr3_nt: TGTGCCAGCAGCCACGGCGGCGGGAGAAATGAGCAGTTCTTC
clone_size: many; cdr3_length: 13; v_call: TRBV7-8; j_call: TRBJ2-7; d_call: TRBD1; cdr3_aa: CASSTGQIYEQYF; cdr3_nt: TGTGCCAGCAGCACGGGACAGATCTACGAGCAGTACTTC
clone_size: few; cdr3_length: 16; v_call: TRBV9; j_call: TRBJ2-7; d_call: NA; cdr3_aa: CASSVGGGSPSYEQYF; cdr3_nt: TGTGCCAGCAGCGTAGGGGGCGGGTCTCCTTCCTACGAGCAGTACTTC
clone_size: NA; cdr3_length: 16; v_call: TRBV3-1; j_call: TRBJ2-7; d_call: NA; cdr3_aa: CASSQDWGDLPYEQYF; cdr3_nt: TGTGCCAGCAGCCAAGATTGGGGAGACCTCCCCTACGAGCAGTACTTC
clone_size: NA; cdr3_length: 12; v_call: TRBV19; j_call: TRBJ1-1; d_call: NA; cdr3_aa: CASSHRVTEAFF; cdr3_nt: TGTGCCAGTAGCCACAGGGTCACTGAAGCTTTCTTT
clone_size: many; cdr3_length: 14; v_call: TRBV7-3; j_call: TRBJ2-2; d_call: NA; cdr3_aa: CASSFGGKTGELFF; cdr3_nt: TGTGCCAGCAGCTTTGGGGGGAAAACCGGGGAGCTGTTTTTT
clone_size: many; cdr3_length: 16; v_call: TRBV28; j_call: TRBJ2-1; d_call: NA; cdr3_aa: CASRRQVQRSYNEQFF; cdr3_nt: TGTGCCAGCAGGCGACAGGTACAACGCTCCTACAATGAGCAGTTCTTC
clone_size: many; cdr3_length: 17; v_call: TRBV20-1; j_call: TRBJ2-3; d_call: TRBD2; cdr3_aa: CSARAHTSGSLTDTQYF; cdr3_nt: TGCAGTGCTAGAGCACATACTAGCGGGAGTCTCACAGATACGCAGTATTTT
clone_size: many; cdr3_length: 12; v_call: TRBV7-9; j_call: TRBJ2-1; d_call: NA; cdr3_aa: CASGEPRDEQFF; cdr3_nt: TGTGCCAGCGGGGAGCCTAGGGATGAGCAGTTCTTC
clone_size: few; cdr3_length: 14; v_call: TRBV24-1; j_call: TRBJ2-7; d_call: NA; cdr3_aa: CATSDSNRTHEQYF; cdr3_nt: TGTGCCACCAGTGATTCCAACAGGACCCACGAGCAGTACTTC
clone_size: few; cdr3_length: 17; v_call: TRBV5-1; j_call: TRBJ2-3; d_call: TRBD2; cdr3_aa: CASSGPGSGRARDTQYF; cdr3_nt: TGCGCCAGCAGCGGGCCGGGTAGCGGGAGGGCCCGAGATACGCAGTATTTT
clone_size: many; cdr3_length: 13; v_call: TRBV30; j_call: TRBJ1-1; d_call: NA; cdr3_aa: CAWIQTESHEAFF; cdr3_nt: TGTGCCTGGATTCAGACAGAGAGTCATGAAGCTTTCTTT
clone_size: NA; cdr3_length: 16; v_call: TRBV19; j_call: TRBJ2-1; d_call: TRBD2; cdr3_aa: CASSGRLAASYNEQFF; cdr3_nt: TGTGCCAGTAGTGGGCGACTAGCGGCTTCCTACAATGAGCAGTTCTTC
clone_size: many; cdr3_length: 15; v_call: TRBV4-1; j_call: TRBJ2-3; d_call: TRBD2; cdr3_aa: CASSQATSETDTQYF; cdr3_nt: TGCGCCAGCAGCCAAGCAACTAGCGAGACAGATACGCAGTATTTT
clone_size: many; cdr3_length: 17; v_call: TRBV20-1; j_call: TRBJ2-1; d_call: TRBD2; cdr3_aa: CSATGLAGDRDYNEQFF; cdr3_nt: TGCAGTGCCACGGGACTAGCGGGAGACAGAGATTACAATGAGCAGTTCTTC
clone_size: few; cdr3_length: 15; v_call: TRBV7-2; j_call: TRBJ2-1; d_call: TRBD2; cdr3_aa: CASSFSGRGYNEQFF; cdr3_nt: TGTGCCAGCAGCTTCAGCGGGAGAGGATACAATGAGCAGTTCTTC
clone_size: many; cdr3_length: 13; v_call: TRBV2; j_call: TRBJ1-4; d_call: NA; cdr3_aa: CASRARTNEKLFF; cdr3_nt: TGTGCCAGCCGGGCGAGAACTAATGAAAAACTGTTTTTT
clone_size: many; cdr3_length: 17; v_call: TRBV20-1; j_call: TRBJ2-5; d_call: TRBD2; cdr3_aa: CSARPTSGWQDLETQYF; cdr3_nt: TGCAGTGCTAGACCGACTAGCGGGTGGCAAGATTTGGAGACCCAGTACTTC
clone_size: many; cdr3_length: 11; v_call: TRBV7-2; j_call: TRBJ2-7; d_call: NA; cdr3_aa: CASSFLNEQYF; cdr3_nt: TGTGCCAGCAGCTTTCTCAACGAGCAGTACTTC
clone_size: few; cdr3_length: 16; v_call: TRBV19; j_call: TRBJ1-5; d_call: NA; cdr3_aa: CASSIQPRLSNQPQHF; cdr3_nt: TGTGCCAGTAGTATTCAACCACGATTGAGCAATCAGCCCCAGCATTTT
clone_size: few; cdr3_length: 16; v_call: TRBV15; j_call: TRBJ2-1; d_call: NA; cdr3_aa: CATSRDPAPPWNEQFF; cdr3_nt: TGTGCCACCAGCAGAGATCCAGCCCCACCGTGGAATGAGCAGTTCTTC
clone_size: NA; cdr3_length: 16; v_call: TRBV5-6; j_call: TRBJ2-1; d_call: TRBD1; cdr3_aa: CASSLVGTGTYNEQFF; cdr3_nt: TGTGCCAGCAGCTTGGTTGGGACAGGGACCTACAATGAGCAGTTCTTC
clone_size: NA; cdr3_length: 15; v_call: TRBV7-2; j_call: TRBJ2-3; d_call: TRBD2; cdr3_aa: CASSLTSGETDTQYF; cdr3_nt: TGTGCCAGCAGTTTAACTAGCGGGGAAACAGATACGCAGTATTTT
clone_size: few; cdr3_length: 14; v_call: TRBV2; j_call: TRBJ2-3; d_call: TRBD2; cdr3_aa: CASSEGRGGDTQYF; cdr3_nt: TGTGCCAGCAGTGAGGGGCGGGGGGGGGATACGCAGTATTTT
clone_size: NA; cdr3_length: 16; v_call: TRBV7-9; j_call: TRBJ1-2; d_call: NA; cdr3_aa: CASSPRRGGSPDGYTF; cdr3_nt: TGTGCCAGCAGCCCCCGGAGGGGTGGTAGCCCCGATGGCTACACCTTC
clone_size: NA; cdr3_length: 14; v_call: TRBV2; j_call: TRBJ1-6; d_call: NA; cdr3_aa: CATDPGRSNSPLHF; cdr3_nt: TGTGCCACCGACCCTGGACGCAGTAATTCACCCCTCCACTTT
clone_size: many; cdr3_length: 16; v_call: TRBV7-9; j_call: TRBJ2-7; d_call: NA; cdr3_aa: CASSPKGVTLAYEQYF; cdr3_nt: TGTGCCAGCAGCCCCAAAGGAGTCACCCTAGCCTACGAGCAGTACTTC
clone_size: many; cdr3_length: 12; v_call: TRBV30; j_call: TRBJ2-1; d_call: NA; cdr3_aa: CAWSGRVNEQFF; cdr3_nt: TGTGCCTGGAGTGGCAGGGTCAATGAGCAGTTCTTC